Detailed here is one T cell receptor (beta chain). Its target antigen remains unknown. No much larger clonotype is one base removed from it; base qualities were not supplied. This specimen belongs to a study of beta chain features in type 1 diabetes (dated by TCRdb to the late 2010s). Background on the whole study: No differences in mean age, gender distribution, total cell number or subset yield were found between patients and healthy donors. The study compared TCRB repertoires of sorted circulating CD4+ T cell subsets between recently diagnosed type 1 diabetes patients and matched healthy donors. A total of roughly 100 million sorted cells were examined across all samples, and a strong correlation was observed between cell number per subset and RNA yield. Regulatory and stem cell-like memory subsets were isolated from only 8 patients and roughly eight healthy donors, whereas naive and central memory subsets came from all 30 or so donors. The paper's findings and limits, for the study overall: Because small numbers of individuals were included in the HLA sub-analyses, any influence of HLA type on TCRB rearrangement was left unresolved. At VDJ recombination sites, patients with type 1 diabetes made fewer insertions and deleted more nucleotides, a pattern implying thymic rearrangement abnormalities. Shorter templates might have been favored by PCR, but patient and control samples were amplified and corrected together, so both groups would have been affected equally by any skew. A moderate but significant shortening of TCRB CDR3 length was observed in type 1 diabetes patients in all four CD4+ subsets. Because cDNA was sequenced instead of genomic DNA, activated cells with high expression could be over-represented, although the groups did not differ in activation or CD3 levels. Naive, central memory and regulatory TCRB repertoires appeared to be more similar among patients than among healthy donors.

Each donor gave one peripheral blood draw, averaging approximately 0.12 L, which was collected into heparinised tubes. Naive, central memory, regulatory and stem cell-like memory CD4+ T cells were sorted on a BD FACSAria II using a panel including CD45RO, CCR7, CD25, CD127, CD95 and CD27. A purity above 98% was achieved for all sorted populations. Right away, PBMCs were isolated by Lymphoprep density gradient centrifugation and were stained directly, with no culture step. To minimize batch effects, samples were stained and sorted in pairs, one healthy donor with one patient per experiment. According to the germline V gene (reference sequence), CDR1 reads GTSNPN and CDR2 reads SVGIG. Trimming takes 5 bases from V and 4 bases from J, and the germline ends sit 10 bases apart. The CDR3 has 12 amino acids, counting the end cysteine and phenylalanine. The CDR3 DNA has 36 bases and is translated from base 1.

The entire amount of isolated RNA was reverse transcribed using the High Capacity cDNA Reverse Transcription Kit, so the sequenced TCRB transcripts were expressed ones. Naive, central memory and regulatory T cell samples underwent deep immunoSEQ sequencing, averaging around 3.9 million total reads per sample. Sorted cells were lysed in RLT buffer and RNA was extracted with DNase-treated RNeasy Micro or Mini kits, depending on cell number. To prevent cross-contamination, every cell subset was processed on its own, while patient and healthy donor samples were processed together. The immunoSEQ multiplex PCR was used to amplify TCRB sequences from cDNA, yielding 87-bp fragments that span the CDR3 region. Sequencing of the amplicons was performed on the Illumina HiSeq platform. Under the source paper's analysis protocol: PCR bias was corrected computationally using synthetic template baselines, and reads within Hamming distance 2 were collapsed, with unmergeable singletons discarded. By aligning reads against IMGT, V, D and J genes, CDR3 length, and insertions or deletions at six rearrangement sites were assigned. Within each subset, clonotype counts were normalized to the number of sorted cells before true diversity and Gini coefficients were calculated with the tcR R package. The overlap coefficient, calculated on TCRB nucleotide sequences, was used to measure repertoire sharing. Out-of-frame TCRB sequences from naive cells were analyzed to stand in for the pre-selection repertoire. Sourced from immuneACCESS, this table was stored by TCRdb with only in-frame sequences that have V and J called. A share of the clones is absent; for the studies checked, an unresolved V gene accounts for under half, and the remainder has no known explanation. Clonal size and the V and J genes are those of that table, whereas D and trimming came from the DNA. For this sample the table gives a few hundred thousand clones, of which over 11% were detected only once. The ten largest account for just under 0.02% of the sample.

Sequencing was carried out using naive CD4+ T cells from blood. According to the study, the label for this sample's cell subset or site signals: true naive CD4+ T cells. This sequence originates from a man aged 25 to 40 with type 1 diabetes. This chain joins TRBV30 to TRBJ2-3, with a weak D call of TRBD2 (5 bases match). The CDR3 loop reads CAWGGLPDTQYF. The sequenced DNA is TGTGCCTGGGGAGGTCTACCAGATACGCAGTATTTT.